These 17 T cell receptor beta chains were sequenced from one sample in a study of neurological immune-mediated disorders (dated by TCRdb to between 2018 and 2020). Libraries were constructed by 5' RACE. Sequencing was carried out with an Illumina HiSeq 2500. TCRdb's own reprocessing of the public reads used fastp at Q25 and MiXCR and kept productive beta chains. Rows are combined by CDR3 protein, so each entry shows the most common genes and DNA. This sample is represented by 20,000 to 30,000 distinct CDR3 sequences; about 13% of them were singletons. Jointly, the top ten make up roughly 14% of the sample. The material sequenced was PBMCs. The origin of the receptors is a woman aged 55-69 years with HTLV-1-associated myelopathy (HAM/TSP).

This clonotype appeared many times. This sequence joins TRBV5-1 and TRBJ2-3; D might be TRBD1 (6 bases). V was pared by 5 bases and J by 2 bases, with 12 bases between. This CDR3 has 14 residues. Germline assignment: CDR1 SGHRS and CDR2 YFSETQ. The CDR3 region has the DNA TGCGCCAGCAGGTACAGGGCCCCCACAGATACGCAGTATTTT. Translated: CASRYRAPTDTQYF. Together with reference TRBV5-1 and TRBJ2-3, the CDR3 gives the full variable domain: KAGVTQTPRYLIKTRGQQVTLSCSPISGHRSVSWYQQTPGQGLQFLFEYFSETQRNKGNFPGRFSGRQFSNSRSEMNVSTLELGDSALYLCASRYRAPTDTQYFGPGTRLTVL.

This clonotype was recorded many times. CDR3 sequence (DNA): TGTGCCAGCAGCGCGGGGGCGCATGGTGGCTACACCTTC. This encodes CASSAGAHGGYTF. The chain employs TRBV2 and TRBJ1-2; a weak D match, TRBD1 (6 bases). The CDR3 sequence is 13 residues long. Trimming pared 6 bases from V and 7 bases from J, leaving 15 bases between. Per the germline V gene, CDR1 is SNHLY and CDR2 is FYNNEI.

This clonotype was seen many times. The chain links TRBV7-8 to TRBJ2-3; 14 nucleotides match TRBD2. The CDR3 runs to 17 residues. Germline values: CDR1 SGHVS, CDR2 FQNEAQ. Trimming removed 5 bases from V and 9 bases from J; junction bases left unmatched: 13. CDR3 region: CASSQISGTSGGGTQYF. The CDR3, as DNA: TGTGCCAGCAGCCAAATATCCGGGACTAGCGGGGGAGGAACGCAGTATTTT. Full variable domain (rest looked up from reference TRBV7-8 and TRBJ2-3): GAGVSQSPRYKVAKRGQDVALRCDPISGHVSLFWYQQALGQGPEFLTYFQNEAQLDKSGLPSDRFFAERPEGSVSTLKIQRTQQEDSAVYLCASSQISGTSGGGTQYFGPGTRLTVL.

This clonotype was picked up many times. This rearrangement joins TRBV19 to TRBJ2-2; D is possibly TRBD1 or TRBD2 (5 bases each). CDR3 size: 14 residues. The germline V gene encodes CDR1 LNHDA and CDR2 SQIVND (reference sequence). Deletions cut 2 bases from V and 4 bases from J, with 8 bases between. The CDR3 region is CASSIQGRTGELFF. In nucleotides, the CDR3 is TGTGCCAGTAGTATACAGGGACGCACCGGGGAGCTGTTTTTT.

The chain carries TRBV20-1 and TRBJ1-5; D is perhaps TRBD1 (5 bases). CDR1 and CDR2 (germline): DFQATT, SNEGSKA (reference sequence). This CDR3 contains 12 residues. The V end was cut by 3 bases, the J end by 14 bases, with 17 bases between. The CDR3 DNA reads as TGCAGTGCTAGTGAGGCGGAGGGGCCTAAGCATTTT. Translation gives CSASEAEGPKHF.

This clonotype is a singleton in its sample. The junction shows a germline mismatch at one end, possibly a read error. This rearrangement joins TRBV6-2 or TRBV6-3 to TRBJ1-1; perhaps TRBD1 as D (5 bases). Germline-derived CDR1 and CDR2 are MNHEY and SVGEGT. The CDR3 length is 14 residues. CDR3 sequence reads: CARSYTGRGTEAFF. In nucleotides, the CDR3 is TGTGCCAGAAGTTACACGGGACGGGGGACTGAAGCTTTCTTT.

This clonotype was counted at least ten times. J is TRBJ2-7 and V is TRBV20-1; 9 bases fit TRBD1. Germline trimming cut 0 bases from V and 2 bases from J; bases unmatched to any gene: 14. The CDR3 contains 18 residues. The germline V gene encodes CDR1 DFQATT and CDR2 SNEGSKA (reference sequence). As DNA, the CDR3 is TGCAGTGCTAGAGATCATAGGGGTGGGACAGGGACTACCTACGAGCAGTACTTC. Its protein product is CSARDHRGGTGTTYEQYF.

This clonotype was observed a handful of times. This rearrangement joins TRBV19 to TRBJ1-5; no clear D gene. Trimming shortened V by 5 bases and J by 0 bases, and 8 bases separated the two germline ends. Germline lookup yields CDR1 LNHDA and CDR2 SQIVND (reference sequence). This CDR3 comprises 14 residues. In DNA, the CDR3 is TGTGCCAGTAGTCCTAATTCTAGCAATCAGCCCCAGCATTTT. Residues: CASSPNSSNQPQHF.

The chain employs TRBV5-1 and TRBJ1-3, with D tentatively TRBD1 (5 bases). The length of the CDR3 is 15 residues. Germline assignment: CDR1 SGHRS and CDR2 YFSETQ. With 4 bases removed from V and 4 bases from J, the gap between germline ends came to 15 bases. The CDR3, as DNA: TGCGCCAGCAGCCCCGGGGGATTTGGAGGAAACACCATATATTTT. Translating it yields CASSPGGFGGNTIYF. The full variable domain, with the rest looked up from reference TRBV5-1 and TRBJ1-3, is KAGVTQTPRYLIKTRGQQVTLSCSPISGHRSVSWYQQTPGQGLQFLFEYFSETQRNKGNFPGRFSGRQFSNSRSEMNVSTLELGDSALYLCASSPGGFGGNTIYFGEGSWLTVV.

This clonotype has a handful of counts. The V gene is TRBV3-1, the J gene TRBJ1-6; D is unresolved. Germline CDR1 reads LGHDT; CDR2 reads YNNKEL (reference sequence). This CDR3 comprises 13 residues. Trimming removed 4 bases from V and 8 bases from J, with 9 bases in between. Here the CDR3 DNA reads TGTGCCAGCAGCCCAGGCCAGGATTCACCCCTCCACTTT. It yields the protein CASSPGQDSPLHF.

This clonotype came up many times. The V and J genes are TRBV11-3 and TRBJ1-3; D possibly corresponds to TRBD1 (5 bases). This CDR3 has 17 amino acids. V was clipped by 0 bases and J by 4 bases, with 16 bases between them. Germline CDR1 and CDR2: SGHNT and YENEEA. This chain's CDR3 is CASSLDSWEGFGNTIYF. The CDR3 nucleotides are TGTGCCAGCAGCTTAGACTCCTGGGAGGGGTTCGGAAACACCATATATTTT.

This clonotype has ten or more counts. The chain couples TRBV20-1 to TRBJ1-1, with D perhaps TRBD1 (6 bases). Germline V gene sequence: CDR1 DFQATT, CDR2 SNEGSKA (reference sequence). V was pared by 3 bases and J by 3 bases, with 14 bases between. This CDR3 has 14 residues. CDR3 in amino acids: CSASQGRAYTEAFF. CDR3 DNA: TGCAGTGCTAGTCAGGGGCGTGCTTACACTGAAGCTTTCTTT.

This clonotype was observed at least ten times. The chain links TRBV7-7 to TRBJ1-2, with TRBD1 matching 9 bases. Germline lookup yields CDR1 SSHAT and CDR2 FNYEAQ (reference sequence). The CDR3 runs 13 residues. J lost 4 bases, V lost 6 bases, and 3 bases had no gene match. Here the CDR3 reads CASRDRGSYGYTF. The CDR3 DNA reads TGTGCCAGCAGGGACAGGGGTTCCTATGGCTACACCTTC.

In its sample, this clonotype was seen many times. This rearrangement joins TRBV24-1 to TRBJ2-3; TRBD2 might be the D (6 bases). The CDR3 spans 17 residues. Trimming removed 0 bases at V and 0 bases at J, with 12 bases between. Germline assignment: CDR1 KGHDR and CDR2 SFDVKD. The CDR3 reads CATSDLRGTSSTDTQYF. The DNA of the CDR3 is TGTGCCACCAGTGATTTGCGGGGGACTTCTAGCACAGATACGCAGTATTTT.

This clonotype was seen ten or more times. This chain joins TRBV5-1 and TRBJ2-1; 13 nucleotides match TRBD2. CDR1 and CDR2 from the germline V gene are SGHRS and YFSETQ. The CDR3 contains 16 residues. The junction had 8 bases not matched to a gene; V was cut back by 1 base and J by 10 bases. CDR3 DNA sequence: TGCGCCAGCAGCTTGCTACTAGCGGGGGGGCCCGGCGAGCAGTTCTTC. It specifies CASSLLLAGGPGEQFF.

Relative to its sample, this clonotype is medium-sized (0.01 to 0.1%). Relative to the germline gene, one junction end is altered; a read error may explain this. This chain connects TRBV5-1 to TRBJ2-1; 9 bases fit TRBD2. Germline CDR1 SGHRS, CDR2 YFSETQ. This CDR3 is built from 15 residues. CDR3 nucleotide sequence: TGCGCCAGCAACTTGGCTAGCGGGACCCACAATGAGCAGTTCTTC. This gives the protein CASNLASGTHNEQFF.

The J gene is TRBJ2-7, the V gene TRBV27, with D maybe TRBD1 (5 bases). Trimming stripped 6 bases from V and 4 bases from J, with 16 bases between. This CDR3 contains 14 residues. The germline V gene has CDR1 MNHEY and CDR2 SMNVEV (reference sequence). The CDR3 DNA is TGTGCCAGCAGAGACTCTTTGGGGCAGTACGAGCAGTACTTC. Its protein is CASRDSLGQYEQYF.